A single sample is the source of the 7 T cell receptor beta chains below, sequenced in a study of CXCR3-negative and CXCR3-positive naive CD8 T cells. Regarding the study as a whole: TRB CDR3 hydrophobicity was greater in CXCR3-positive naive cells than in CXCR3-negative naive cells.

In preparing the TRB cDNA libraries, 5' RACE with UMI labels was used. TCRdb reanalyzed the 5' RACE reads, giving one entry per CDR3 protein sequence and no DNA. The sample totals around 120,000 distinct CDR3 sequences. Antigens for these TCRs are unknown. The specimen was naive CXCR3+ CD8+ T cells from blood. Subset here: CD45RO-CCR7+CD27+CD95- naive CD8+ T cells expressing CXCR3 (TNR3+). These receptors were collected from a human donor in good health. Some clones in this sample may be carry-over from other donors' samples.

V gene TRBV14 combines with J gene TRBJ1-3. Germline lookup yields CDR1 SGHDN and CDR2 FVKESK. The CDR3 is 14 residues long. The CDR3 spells CASSFFGGGNTIYF.

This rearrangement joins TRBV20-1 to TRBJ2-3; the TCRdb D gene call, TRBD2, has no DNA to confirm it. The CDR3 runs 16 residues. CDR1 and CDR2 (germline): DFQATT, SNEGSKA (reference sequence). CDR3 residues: CSARDWSGTYTDTQYF.

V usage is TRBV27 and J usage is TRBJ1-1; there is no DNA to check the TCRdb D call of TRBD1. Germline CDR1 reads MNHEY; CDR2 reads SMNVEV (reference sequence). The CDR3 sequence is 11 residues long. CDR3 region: CASSYGGEAFF.

The chain's CDR3 is CASNDEGHYTF. The V gene is TRBV7-9, the J gene TRBJ1-2. CDR3 length equals 11 residues. The germline gives CDR1 SEHNR, CDR2 FQNEAQ (reference sequence).

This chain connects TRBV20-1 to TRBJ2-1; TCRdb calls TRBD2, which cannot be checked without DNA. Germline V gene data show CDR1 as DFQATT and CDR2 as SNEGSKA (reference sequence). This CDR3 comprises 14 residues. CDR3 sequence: CSARRESSYNEQFF.

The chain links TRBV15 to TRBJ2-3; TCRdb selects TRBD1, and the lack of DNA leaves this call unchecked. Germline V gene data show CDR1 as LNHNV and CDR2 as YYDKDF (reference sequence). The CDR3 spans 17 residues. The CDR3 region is CATSREVGAQSFDTQYF.

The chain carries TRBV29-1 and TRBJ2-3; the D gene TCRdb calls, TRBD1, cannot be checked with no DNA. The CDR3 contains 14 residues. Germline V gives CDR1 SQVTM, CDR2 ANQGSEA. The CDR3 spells CSVEPRSGPDTQYF.